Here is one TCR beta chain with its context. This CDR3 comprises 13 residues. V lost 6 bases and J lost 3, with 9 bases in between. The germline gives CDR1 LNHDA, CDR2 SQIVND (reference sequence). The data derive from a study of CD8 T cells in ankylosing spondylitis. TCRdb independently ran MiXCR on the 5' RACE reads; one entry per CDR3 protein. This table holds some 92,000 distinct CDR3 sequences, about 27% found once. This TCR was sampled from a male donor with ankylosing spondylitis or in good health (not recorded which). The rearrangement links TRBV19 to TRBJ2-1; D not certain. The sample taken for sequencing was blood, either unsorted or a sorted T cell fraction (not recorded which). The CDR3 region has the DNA TGTGCCAGTAGCCCCCGCGGCTACAATGAGCAGTTCTTC. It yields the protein CASSPRGYNEQFF.